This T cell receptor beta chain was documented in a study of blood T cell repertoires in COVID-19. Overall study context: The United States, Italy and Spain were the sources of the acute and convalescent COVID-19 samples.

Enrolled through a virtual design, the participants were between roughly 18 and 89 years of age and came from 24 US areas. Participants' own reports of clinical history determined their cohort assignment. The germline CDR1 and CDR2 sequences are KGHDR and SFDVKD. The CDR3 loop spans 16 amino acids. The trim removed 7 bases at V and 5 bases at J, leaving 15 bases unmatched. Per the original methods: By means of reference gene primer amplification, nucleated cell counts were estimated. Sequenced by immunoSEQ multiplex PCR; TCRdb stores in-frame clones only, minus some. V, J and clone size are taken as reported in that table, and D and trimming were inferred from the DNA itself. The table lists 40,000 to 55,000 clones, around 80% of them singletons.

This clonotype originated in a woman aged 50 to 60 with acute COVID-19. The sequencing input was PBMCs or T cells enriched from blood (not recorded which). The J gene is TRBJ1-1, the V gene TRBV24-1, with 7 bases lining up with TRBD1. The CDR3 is CATSPSNRGGRTEAFF. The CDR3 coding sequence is TGTGCCACCAGCCCTAGTAACAGGGGTGGTAGGACTGAAGCTTTCTTT.